One and the same sample provided the 24 T cell receptor beta chains below, sequenced in a study of Ad26.COV2.S vaccination and SARS-CoV-2 variants. Some clones are missing from TCRdb's copy, which holds only in-frame ones; the method was immunoSEQ multiplex PCR. The sample yields some 500,000 clones, 89% seen once. Noted treatment: some 20 received Ad26.COV2.S at low or high dose, single or two shots; about five received placebo; per-sample allocation not given. Sampling occurred on day 63 after the first vaccine or placebo injection. The sequencing here drew on peripheral blood, taken in a trial of Ad26.COV2.S vaccine versus placebo. The origin of the receptors is a person between 18 and 65 years old who received the Ad26.COV2.S COVID-19 vaccine or a placebo.

This chain joins TRBV19 and TRBJ2-2, with TRBD2 matching over 7 bases. CDR1 is LNHDA, CDR2 SQIVND, per germline (reference sequence). The CDR3 contains 15 residues. Germline trimming cut 2 bases from V and 6 bases from J; bases unmatched to any gene: 6. The CDR3 DNA follows: TGTGCCAGTAGTATAATGCGCGGGAGCCCCGGGGAGCTGTTTTTT. It yields the protein CASSIMRGSPGELFF.

The genes are TRBV5-1 and TRBJ2-3; no clear D gene. V dropped 4 bases and J dropped 0 bases, with 9 bases sitting between them. The germline V gene has CDR1 SGHRS and CDR2 YFSETQ. There are 14 residues in the CDR3. Written as DNA, the CDR3 is TGCGCCAGCAGCCCGCTGGTGAGCACAGATACGCAGTATTTT. Translating gives CASSPLVSTDTQYF.

V usage is TRBV6-5 and J usage is TRBJ2-5, with D possibly being TRBD1 or TRBD2 (5 bases each). CDR1 is MNHEY, CDR2 SVGAGI, per germline. The ends were cut back, 0 bases at V and 4 bases at J, with 9 bases in the middle. The CDR3 has 14 amino acids. The CDR3 is CASSYSGTPETQYF. DNA for the CDR3: TGTGCCAGCAGTTACTCAGGGACGCCAGAGACCCAGTACTTC.

V usage is TRBV5-1 and J usage is TRBJ2-2, with TRBD1 matching 11 bases. V lost 4 bases and J lost 6; bases outside the gene matches: 11. The germline CDR1 and CDR2 sequences are SGHRS and YFSETQ. The CDR3 covers 17 residues. This chain's CDR3 is CASSIGQGAIYSGELFF. The CDR3 nucleotides read TGCGCCAGCAGCATAGGACAGGGGGCGATTTATTCCGGGGAGCTGTTTTTT.

The chain carries TRBV6-4 and TRBJ2-7; 9 nucleotides match TRBD2. After removal of 0 bases from V and 3 bases from J, the junction contained 9 bases not matched to a gene. CDR3 length equals 17 residues. In germline, CDR1 is MRHNA, CDR2 SNTAGT. The CDR3 DNA sequence: TGTGCCAGCAGTGACTCGATTACGCCTAGCGGGGTCTACGAGCAGTACGTC. Encoded protein: CASSDSITPSGVYEQYV.

The CDR3 sequence is CASSLGGLAKNIQYF. Here the CDR3 DNA reads TGTGCCAGCAGCTTGGGGGGTCTAGCCAAAAACATTCAGTACTTC. The chain recombines TRBV7-2 with TRBJ2-4; D perhaps matches TRBD2 (6 bases). Germline V gene data show CDR1 as SGHTA and CDR2 as FQGNSA. The CDR3 extends over 15 amino acids. With 3 bases removed from V and 0 bases from J, the gap between germline ends came to 9 bases. The full variable domain, with the rest looked up from reference TRBV7-2 and TRBJ2-4, is GAGVSQSPSNKVTEKGKDVELRCDPISGHTALYWYRQSLGQGLEFLIYFQGNSAPDKSGLPSDRFSAERTGGSVSTLTIQRTQQEDSAVYLCASSLGGLAKNIQYFGAGTRLSVL.

The V and J genes are TRBV30 and TRBJ1-6; D gene uncertain. Germline assignment: CDR1 GTSNPN and CDR2 SVGIG (reference sequence). The CDR3 spans 12 residues. V was pared by 3 bases and J by 8 bases, with 8 bases between. The CDR3 region has the DNA TGTGCCTGGAGCCCCCCCCATTCACCCCTCCACTTT. This sequence encodes CAWSPPHSPLHF.

This chain uses TRBV5-6 with TRBJ1-4; D uncertain. Trimming left V 1 base short and J 4 bases short, with 17 bases between. Germline V gene lookup returns CDR1 SGHDT and CDR2 YYEEEE. The CDR3 has 17 residues. The CDR3 DNA reads as TGTGCCAGCAGCTTGTATGGTATCCTGGCTATTAATGAAAAACTGTTTTTT. It yields the protein CASSLYGILAINEKLFF.

This sequence joins TRBV10-3 and TRBJ2-5; D not certain. The germline V gene encodes CDR1 ENHRY and CDR2 SYGVKD. The ends were cut back, 4 bases at V and 1 base at J, with 10 bases in the middle. The CDR3 sequence is 14 residues long. The chain's CDR3 is CAISAAGAQETQYF. CDR3 nucleotide sequence: TGTGCCATCAGTGCTGCCGGCGCCCAAGAGACCCAGTACTTC.

The chain recombines TRBV18 with TRBJ2-5; 9 bases map to TRBD1. The CDR3 is made up of 15 amino acids. With 4 bases clipped from V and 1 base from J, the junction kept 4 bases outside the gene matches. Germline values: CDR1 KGHSH, CDR2 LQKENI. The CDR3 region is CASSRRTGVQETQYF. CDR3 coding DNA: TGTGCCAGCTCACGCAGGACAGGGGTCCAAGAGACCCAGTACTTC.

The rearrangement uses TRBV20-1 and TRBJ2-3, with D unclear. The ends were cut back, 3 bases at V and 4 bases at J, with 14 bases in the middle. The CDR3 contains 14 residues. Per the germline V gene, CDR1 is DFQATT and CDR2 is SNEGSKA (reference sequence). CDR3 nucleotides: TGCAGTGCTAGTAACGGCGCTAGTTCAGATACGCAGTATTTT. Amino acids: CSASNGASSDTQYF.

This chain links TRBV7-2 with TRBJ2-2; 9 nucleotides line up with TRBD2. The length of the CDR3 is 14 residues. Germline V CDR1 and CDR2: SGHTA, FQGNSA. V shed 2 bases, J shed 6 bases, and the junction held 1 base outside the gene matches. The CDR3 reads CASSLKREAGELFF. CDR3 nucleotide sequence: TGTGCCAGCAGCTTAAAGCGGGAGGCCGGGGAGCTGTTTTTT.

The chain joins TRBV19 to TRBJ1-3; TRBD1 aligns across 7 bases. The J segment lost 0 bases and the V segment lost 6 bases, leaving 14 bases of the junction unmatched. Germline CDR1 is LNHDA and CDR2 is SQIVND (reference sequence). The CDR3 is made up of 18 amino acids. CDR3 bases: TGTGCCAGTAGCGGTTTAAAACGACAGGGAACCTCTGGAAACACCATATATTTT. Amino acids: CASSGLKRQGTSGNTIYF. The full variable domain, in which reference TRBV19 and TRBJ1-3 provide the parts outside the CDR3, is DGGITQSPKYLFRKEGQNVTLSCEQNLNHDAMYWYRQDPGQGLRLIYYSQIVNDFQKGDIAEGYSVSREKKESFPLTVTSAQKNPTAFYLCASSGLKRQGTSGNTIYFGEGSWLTVV.

V is TRBV7-9 and J is TRBJ2-5; possible D gene TRBD2, 6 bases. V was shortened by 0 bases and J by 1 base, with 15 bases between the two germline ends. This CDR3 contains 17 residues. Germline-derived CDR1 and CDR2 are SEHNR and FQNEAQ (reference sequence). CDR3 region: CASSLALGGTFQETQYF. CDR3 in DNA: TGTGCCAGCAGCTTAGCGCTGGGAGGAACCTTCCAAGAGACCCAGTACTTC.

In this sample, this clone turned up a few times. V and J are TRBV15 and TRBJ2-4, with 10 bases that match TRBD2. Per the germline V gene, CDR1 is LNHNV and CDR2 is YYDKDF (reference sequence). The CDR3 consists of 17 residues. Trimming at V came to 8 bases and at J to 1 base, leaving 11 bases not matched to a gene. The CDR3 DNA reads TGTGCCACCGCCTCTAGCGGGAGCGCCTTGGCCAAAAACATTCAGTACTTC. Its protein is CATASSGSALAKNIQYF. Full variable domain (missing parts from reference TRBV15 and TRBJ2-4): DAMVIQNPRYQVTQFGKPVTLSCSQTLNHNVMYWYQQKSSQAPKLLFHYYDKDFNNEADTPDNFQSRRPNTSFCFLDIRSPGLGDTAMYLCATASSGSALAKNIQYFGAGTRLSVL.

This chain uses TRBV18 with TRBJ1-1; D is perhaps TRBD1 (5 bases). The germline gives CDR1 KGHSH, CDR2 LQKENI. The ends were cut back, 3 bases at V and 3 bases at J, with 20 bases in the middle. The CDR3 consists of 17 residues. CDR3 sequence (DNA): TGTGCCAGCTCACCTCTTCAGGGTAATGGGGTGGACACTGAAGCTTTCTTT. It yields the protein CASSPLQGNGVDTEAFF.

This chain uses TRBV9 with TRBJ2-7, with TRBD2 as a possible D gene (5 bases). Per germline, CDR1 SGDLS and CDR2 YYNGEE. With 0 bases removed from V and 0 bases from J, the gap between germline ends came to 13 bases. This CDR3 has 16 amino acids. The CDR3 is CASSVDGRVSSYEQYF. In nucleotides, the CDR3 is TGTGCCAGCAGCGTAGACGGGCGGGTTAGCTCCTACGAGCAGTACTTC.

The chain couples TRBV6-5 to TRBJ2-2; 9 bases are a match to TRBD1. There are 15 residues in the CDR3. J gave up 2 bases and V 5 bases, and 3 bases lay outside the gene matches. The V gene's germline CDR1 is MNHEY and CDR2 SVGAGI. Written as DNA, the CDR3 is TGTGCCAGCAGTCTAACAGGGGGCAACACCGGGGAGCTGTTTTTT. Its translation: CASSLTGGNTGELFF.

V usage is TRBV19 and J usage is TRBJ1-1, with no clear D. V was pared by 6 bases and J by 6 bases, with 14 bases between. Germline V gene lookup returns CDR1 LNHDA and CDR2 SQIVND (reference sequence). The CDR3 has 13 residues. CDR3 sequence reads: CASRTDRVAEAFF. For the CDR3, the DNA is TGTGCCAGTAGGACGGACCGGGTGGCTGAAGCTTTCTTT. Full variable domain (outside the CDR3, taken from reference TRBV19 and TRBJ1-1): DGGITQSPKYLFRKEGQNVTLSCEQNLNHDAMYWYRQDPGQGLRLIYYSQIVNDFQKGDIAEGYSVSREKKESFPLTVTSAQKNPTAFYLCASRTDRVAEAFFGQGTRLTVV.

The chain links TRBV10-3 to TRBJ2-7, with D tentatively TRBD2 (5 bases). Germline V gene lookup returns CDR1 ENHRY and CDR2 SYGVKD. Deletions cut 0 bases from V and 5 bases from J, with 5 bases between. The CDR3 length is 12 residues. The CDR3 coding sequence is TGTGCCATCAGTGAGTCGAGGGACGAGCAGTACGTC. It translates to CAISESRDEQYV.

The CDR3 coding sequence is TGTGCCAGCAGTTTTTCGGGGAATTATGGCTACACCTTC. As protein: CASSFSGNYGYTF. This sequence joins TRBV28 and TRBJ1-2, with unresolved D. Germline loops: CDR1 MDHEN, CDR2 SYDVKM. Trimming took off 3 bases at V and 5 bases at J, with 10 bases between the two ends. The CDR3 length is 13 residues.

This chain uses TRBV7-9 with TRBJ2-7; 8 bases agree with TRBD1. The CDR3 is 17 amino acids. The germline gives CDR1 SEHNR, CDR2 FQNEAQ (reference sequence). Germline trimming cut 7 bases from V and 4 bases from J; bases unmatched to any gene: 18. CDR3 in amino acids: CASTPDLGQGARYEQYF. Here the CDR3 DNA reads TGTGCCAGCACCCCGGACCTGGGGCAGGGGGCAAGGTACGAGCAGTACTTC.

The chain employs TRBV27 and TRBJ2-5, with D possibly matching TRBD1 (6 bases). V was trimmed by 5 bases and J by 1 base, leaving 11 bases between them. Germline values: CDR1 MNHEY, CDR2 SMNVEV (reference sequence). This CDR3 is 14 amino acids long. The CDR3 is CASSPLDSQETQYF. The DNA of the CDR3 is TGTGCCAGCAGTCCTCTGGACAGCCAAGAGACCCAGTACTTC.

The chain employs TRBV3-1 (or the pseudogene TRBV3-2) and TRBJ1-2; a possible D gene is TRBD1 (6 bases). The length of the CDR3 is 16 residues. V dropped 3 bases and J dropped 2 bases, with 16 bases sitting between them. CDR1 and CDR2 (germline): LGHDT, YNNKEL (reference sequence). The CDR3 sequence is CASSQRAGETNYGYTF. The CDR3 DNA sequence: TGTGCCAGCAGCCAGCGGGCAGGGGAGACGAACTATGGCTACACCTTC.